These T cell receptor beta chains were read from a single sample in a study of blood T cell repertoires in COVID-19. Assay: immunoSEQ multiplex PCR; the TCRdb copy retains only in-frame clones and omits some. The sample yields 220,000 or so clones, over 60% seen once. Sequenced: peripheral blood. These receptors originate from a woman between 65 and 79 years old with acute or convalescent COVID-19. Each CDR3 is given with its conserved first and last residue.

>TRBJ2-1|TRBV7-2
CASSSTSGSYNEQFF
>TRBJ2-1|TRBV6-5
CATALGAGVNNEQFF
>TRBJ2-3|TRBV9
CASSSPPGLAGDDTQYF
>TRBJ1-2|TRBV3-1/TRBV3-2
CASSQGAGPNYGYTF
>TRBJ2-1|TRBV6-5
CASRDRLYNEQFF
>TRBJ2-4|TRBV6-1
CASSEMSSGTAKNIQYF
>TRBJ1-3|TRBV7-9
CASSFGPQGGNTIYF
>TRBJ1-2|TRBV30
CAWRNAGGYGYTF
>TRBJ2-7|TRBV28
CASSFGGQGPQEQYF
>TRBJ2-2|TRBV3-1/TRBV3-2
CASSPGLDNTGELFF
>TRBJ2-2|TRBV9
CASSAGPRVDDTGELFF
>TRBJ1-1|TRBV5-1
CASSLRQGIVNTEAFF
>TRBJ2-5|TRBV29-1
CSATQGEETQYF
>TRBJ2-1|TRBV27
CASSLAGDAYNEQFF
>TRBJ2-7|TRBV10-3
CAISPTSGRALLDYEQYF
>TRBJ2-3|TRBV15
CATSRDTGGEDTQYF
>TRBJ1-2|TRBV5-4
CASSSPWRQGAGGYTF
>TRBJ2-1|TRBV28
CASSLPGTGDNEQFF
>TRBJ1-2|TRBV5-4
CASSLLGVRTDVYGYTF
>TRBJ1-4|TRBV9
CASSVVAGGDEKLFF
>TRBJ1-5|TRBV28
CASSLTDQPQHF
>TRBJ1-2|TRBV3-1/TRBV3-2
CASSQQGFNYGYTF
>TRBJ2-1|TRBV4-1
CASSPTGQGAKYNEQFF
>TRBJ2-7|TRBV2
CATNSLSDEQYF
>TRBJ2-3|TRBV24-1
CATSDLGGRDTQYF
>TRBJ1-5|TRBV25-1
CASSAGLHQPQHF
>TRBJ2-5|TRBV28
CASTLLAEETQYF
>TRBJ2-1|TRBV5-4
CASSLVQGYNEQFF
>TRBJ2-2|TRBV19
CATDRGLNTGELFF
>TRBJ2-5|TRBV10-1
CASKGTLGLVSLPRWAGTQYF
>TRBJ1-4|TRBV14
CASSPRGRVDEKLFF
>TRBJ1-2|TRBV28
CASSLGTGFGTYGYTF